This TCR beta chain appears in the sequencing data of a study of CD8 T cells in ankylosing spondylitis. Study observations and caveats: Disease-linked clones reportedly showed significant enrichment in matched ankylosing spondylitis synovial fluid.

A single record per CDR3 protein comes from TCRdb applying MiXCR to the 5' RACE reads. Of under 150,000 distinct CDR3 sequences in the sample, roughly a tenth were seen once. Worth noting for this clonotype: Its antigen is still unknown.

The V gene end was trimmed by 2 bases and the J gene end by 8 bases; junction bases not matched to a gene: 7. This CDR3 spans 15 amino acids. From germline, CDR1 is MNHEY and CDR2 SVGAGI. The chain joins TRBV6-5 to TRBJ1-4; TRBD1 matches 8 bases. The origin of this receptor is a male donor with ankylosing spondylitis or in good health (not recorded which). Sequencing was done on a sample of blood, either unsorted or a sorted T cell fraction (not recorded which). The CDR3 loop reads CASSYRGQGREKLFF. In DNA form, the CDR3 reads TGTGCCAGCAGTTACCGAGGACAGGGTCGCGAAAAACTGTTTTTT.